This TCR beta chain was found in a study of cytomegalovirus exposure and HLA in healthy donors. Overall study context: Ancestry clustering placed around four fifths of 350 to 500 genotyped donors in the Caucasian-associated cluster.

General observations from the study: Earlier analysis yielded a pattern in which most TCR beta V segments were productive about 90% or about 30% of the time. A missense variant in DCLRE1C was later tied to TCR beta V- and J-gene trimming.

60 Vbeta and 13 Jbeta primers were used in PCR. Measured with immunoSEQ multiplex PCR; TCRdb has only the in-frame clones, and not every one. The sample lists roughly 180,000 clones; about 84% were seen once. Notes on this clone: Its antigen remains unknown.

The sample consisted of PBMCs. The TCR sequence derives from a man between 18 and 29 years old in good health and CMV-seronegative.

The CDR3 spells CASSPTRTSGRVSYEQYF. CDR3 nucleotides: TGTGCCAGCAGCCCGACCCGGACTAGCGGGAGGGTTTCCTACGAGCAGTACTTC. The V and J genes are TRBV7-2 and TRBJ2-7; 15 bases match TRBD2. This CDR3 has 18 residues. The trim removed 5 bases at V and 1 base at J, leaving 9 bases unmatched. Germline lookup yields CDR1 SGHTA and CDR2 FQGNSA.